The rows below give T cell receptor beta chains drawn from one sample of a study of technical replicates of blood from several donors. Measured with immunoSEQ multiplex PCR; TCRdb has only the in-frame clones, and not every one. This table holds about 81,000 clones, 92% found once. The sequenced sample consisted of T cells isolated from PBMCs. These receptors were collected from a human donor in good health. Each CDR3 is given with its conserved first and last residue. A D gene is named only where the DNA matches it firmly. Expanded clones are given a class, and other clones once, few, many or no size at all.

V	size	J	D	DNA	CDR3
TRBV11-3	NA	TRBJ2-1	TRBD2	TGTGCCAGCAGCCCACCCCACTACTCGCGGGAGAACAATGAGCAGTTCTTC	CASSPPHYSRENNEQFF
TRBV7-9	NA	TRBJ1-1	TRBD1	TGTGCCAGCAGCCCCGGACAGGGAAACACTGAAGCTTTCTTT	CASSPGQGNTEAFF
TRBV4-1	NA	TRBJ1-4	TRBD1	TGCGCCAGCAGCTTGGGACAGGGGGCAGCTAATGAAAAACTGTTTTTT	CASSLGQGAANEKLFF
TRBV6-1	NA	TRBJ2-2	NA	TGTGCCAGCAGTGCGCTTTGGACAGTAAACACCGGGGAGCTGTTTTTT	CASSALWTVNTGELFF
TRBV9	NA	TRBJ2-3	TRBD1	TGTGCCAGCAGCGTAGGTGACAGGGGCGGGACAGATACGCAGTATTTT	CASSVGDRGGTDTQYF
TRBV28	NA	TRBJ2-7	TRBD1	TGTGCCAGCGAGACAGGGGTCTCCTACGAGCAGTACTTC	CASETGVSYEQYF
TRBV6-6	NA	TRBJ2-7	NA	TGTGCCAGCAGTGTAGGGGGGGACGAGCAGTACTTC	CASSVGGDEQYF
TRBV4-1	NA	TRBJ2-1	NA	TGCGCCAGCAGCCCCCACGCAGGGGCCCCCTACAATGAGCAGTTCTTC	CASSPHAGAPYNEQFF
TRBV27	NA	TRBJ1-2	NA	TGTGCCAGCAGTTCCCCGGGGGAAAACTATGGCTACACCTTC	CASSSPGENYGYTF
TRBV25-1	NA	TRBJ1-3	TRBD1	TGTGCCAGCAGTGACTCCAGGGGGTCTGGAAACACCATATATTTT	CASSDSRGSGNTIYF
TRBV4-1	NA	TRBJ1-2	TRBD1	TGCGCCAGCAGCCAAGCTGCAGGGGGTCATGGCTACACCTTC	CASSQAAGGHGYTF
TRBV5-1	NA	TRBJ2-5	NA	TGCGCCAGCAGCTTCGACCGGGGGGCAGGGGAGACCCAGTACTTC	CASSFDRGAGETQYF
TRBV19	NA	TRBJ1-4	TRBD1	TGTGCCAGTACCGAGGGACAGGGGGCGACTAATGAAAAACTGTTTTTT	CASTEGQGATNEKLFF
TRBV7-9	NA	TRBJ1-2	NA	TGTGCCAGCAGCTTACCCCCGGGATCGTCGGGACAAGCTAACTATGGCTACACCTTC	CASSLPPGSSGQANYGYTF
TRBV5-6	NA	TRBJ2-7	TRBD1	TGTGCCAGCAGCCCCCAGGACAGGCCCTACTACGAGCAGTACTTC	CASSPQDRPYYEQYF
TRBV19	NA	TRBJ1-2	NA	TGTGCCAGTAAAGGACAGTCAATGATCTATGGCTACACCTTC	CASKGQSMIYGYTF
TRBV5-1	NA	TRBJ1-2	TRBD1	TGCGCCAGCAGCCACGGGACAGAACTACCTCCCACCTTC	CASSHGTELPPTF
TRBV5-1	NA	TRBJ2-2	NA	TGCGCCAGCAGCTTGGCACGGGGGAACACCGGGGAGCTGTTTTTT	CASSLARGNTGELFF
TRBV6-4	NA	TRBJ1-6	NA	TGTGCCAGCAGTGACTCTTTGGGCAATTCACCCCTCCACTTT	CASSDSLGNSPLHF
TRBV6-5	NA	TRBJ2-1	NA	TGTGCCAGCAAGAATTCCGGGACATTTTACAATGAGCAGTTCTTC	CASKNSGTFYNEQFF
TRBV19	NA	TRBJ2-1	NA	TGTGCCAGTACCCTTGACTACTCCTACAATGAGCAGTTCTTC	CASTLDYSYNEQFF
TRBV19	NA	TRBJ2-1	NA	TGTGCCAGTAGTACTCGGCGCGGGGACTCATACAATGAGCAGTTCTTC	CASSTRRGDSYNEQFF
TRBV30	NA	TRBJ1-5	TRBD1	TGTGCCTGGAGTGTCAGGGGGGATCAGCCCCAGCATTTT	CAWSVRGDQPQHF
TRBV28	NA	TRBJ1-4	NA	TGTGCCAGCAGCGCCCCAGGGGCAACTAATGAAAAACTGTTTTTT	CASSAPGATNEKLFF
TRBV19	NA	TRBJ2-7	TRBD1	TGTGCCAGTAGTTTACCGGGACAGGGGACCTACGAGCAGTACTTC	CASSLPGQGTYEQYF
TRBV5-1	NA	TRBJ2-5	NA	TGCGCCAGCAGCTTGGGCGGGGCAGCCCAAGAGACCCAGTACTTC	CASSLGGAAQETQYF
TRBV5-1	NA	TRBJ1-4	TRBD1	TGCGCCAGCAGCTCGACTACCACAGGGGGGGACGGAAAACTGTTTTTT	CASSSTTTGGDGKLFF
TRBV6-5	NA	TRBJ1-5	NA	TGTGCCAGCAGCCCACGTTGGACTGGGAATCAGCCCCAGCATTTT	CASSPRWTGNQPQHF
TRBV5-8	NA	TRBJ2-2	NA	TGTGCCAGCAGCTTACATACTATCACCGGGGAGCTGTTTTTT	CASSLHTITGELFF
TRBV11-2	once	TRBJ2-5	NA	TGTGCCAGCAGCTTAGGGCCGAACAGGTACCAAGAGACCCAGTACTTC	CASSLGPNRYQETQYF
TRBV6-5	once	TRBJ2-1	NA	TGTGCCAGCAGTAGCGGATCCTACAATGAGCAGTTCTTC	CASSSGSYNEQFF
TRBV19	NA	TRBJ1-6	NA	TGTGCCAGTAATTCGCGGGGCCGCTCCTATAATTCACCCCTCCACTTT	CASNSRGRSYNSPLHF
TRBV5-6	NA	TRBJ2-7	TRBD2	TGTGCCAGCAGCCCAGGGACTAGCGGCTACGAGCAGTACTTC	CASSPGTSGYEQYF
TRBV6-1	NA	TRBJ2-7	NA	TGTGCCAGCATATCCTCTCTCCTAGGTCGTGAGGTGTACTTC	CASISSLLGREVYF
TRBV19	NA	TRBJ1-2	TRBD1	TGTGCCAGTCAAATTCCGGGGACAGATGAGAATGGCTACACCTTC	CASQIPGTDENGYTF
TRBV29-1	once	TRBJ2-7	TRBD2	TGCAGCGTGCTAGCGGGGTCCTACGAGCAGTACTTC	CSVLAGSYEQYF
TRBV19	NA	TRBJ2-5	NA	TGTGCCAGTAGTATCCTCGGAGAGACCCAGTACTTC	CASSILGETQYF
TRBV7-6	NA	TRBJ1-1	NA	TGTGCCAGCAGTTTTACAGGTTTAAACACTGAAGCTTTCTTT	CASSFTGLNTEAFF
TRBV30	NA	TRBJ1-1	TRBD1	TGTGCCTGGAGTTTGGGACAGAAGAACACTGAAGCTTTCTTT	CAWSLGQKNTEAFF
TRBV27	NA	TRBJ2-3	NA	TGTGCCAGCAGTTTAGCAGGGAACACAGATACGCAGTATTTT	CASSLAGNTDTQYF
TRBV5-8	NA	TRBJ2-7	TRBD1	TGTGCCAGCAGCCGAACGGGACAGATCTACGAGCAGTACTTC	CASSRTGQIYEQYF
TRBV7-9	NA	TRBJ1-2	TRBD1	TGTGCCAGCAGCTTAGAAGGACAGGGGGCAAGCTACACCTTC	CASSLEGQGASYTF
TRBV15	NA	TRBJ2-3	NA	TGTGCCACCAGCAGGGGCGGGACAGATACGCAGTATTTT	CATSRGGTDTQYF
TRBV2	NA	TRBJ2-2	NA	TGTGCCAGCGGTCGACTAGTCGGGGGCGGGGAGCTGTTTTTT	CASGRLVGGGELFF
TRBV6-1	NA	TRBJ2-7	NA	TGTGCCAGCAGTGAAATGATCTTGCGGGACGGCCACGAGCAGTACTTC	CASSEMILRDGHEQYF
TRBV19	NA	TRBJ1-3	NA	TGTGCCAGTAGTCCCTCAACGGGATACTCTGGAAACACCATATATTTT	CASSPSTGYSGNTIYF
TRBV7-8	NA	TRBJ1-2	TRBD1	TGTGCCAGCAGCTTAGAGGGACAGAGCTATGGCTACACCTTC	CASSLEGQSYGYTF
TRBV4-1	NA	TRBJ2-7	NA	TGCGCCAGCAGCCAAGAAGAGGGCGGCTACGAGCAGTACTTC	CASSQEEGGYEQYF
TRBV19	NA	TRBJ2-7	TRBD1	TGTGCCAGTAGCGCCGGGACAGGGGGTCTCTACGAGCAGTACTTC	CASSAGTGGLYEQYF
TRBV6-6	NA	TRBJ2-7	TRBD1	TGTGCCAGCTCACCGGGACAGGGGTTGTACGAGCAGTACTTC	CASSPGQGLYEQYF
TRBV5-1	NA	TRBJ2-1	NA	TGCGCCAGCAAAGCTGTTAGTGAGCAGTTCTTC	CASKAVSEQFF
TRBV28	NA	TRBJ2-5	NA	TGTGCCAGCAGCCTGAACTATTTCCAAGAGACCCAGTACTTC	CASSLNYFQETQYF
TRBV28	NA	TRBJ2-1	NA	TGTGCCAGCAGCCTAAGGGAGTATGAGCAGTTCTTC	CASSLREYEQFF